Below are 25 T cell receptor beta chains sequenced from a single sample in a study of regulatory T cells in long-lasting Graves disease. Time point specified: newly diagnosed GD, antithyroid drugs for less than 3 months. The TCR library used RNA extracted from PBMCs. Arm-PCR with iRepertoire HTBI primers amplified the CDR3 regions for these TCR beta libraries. One entry per CDR3 protein results from TCRdb running MiXCR on the multiplex PCR reads. The table shows about 500,000 distinct CDR3 sequences, with around 13% occurring only once. These data also featured in a second study, about T cells in Graves' hyperthyroidism and ophthalmopathy.

The specimen was peripheral blood mononuclear cells (PBMCs), collected at new diagnosis, from a patient treated with antithyroid drugs. Receptor source: a woman younger than 45 with Graves disease.

This clonotype was counted at least ten times. The CDR3 nucleotides read TGTGCCAGCACCCACCTGAACACCGGGGAGCTGTTTTTT. It encodes CASTHLNTGELFF. The V call is TRBV19, the J call TRBJ2-2; D call uncertain. Between the trimmed V and J ends, which lost 9 bases and 1 base, there was a span of 9 bases. CDR1 and CDR2 (germline): LNHDA, SQIVND (reference sequence). This CDR3 contains 13 residues. The full variable domain, with the rest looked up from reference TRBV19 and TRBJ2-2, is DGGITQSPKYLFRKEGQNVTLSCEQNLNHDAMYWYRQDPGQGLRLIYYSQIVNDFQKGDIAEGYSVSREKKESFPLTVTSAQKNPTAFYLCASTHLNTGELFFGEGSRLTVL.

This clonotype has at least ten counts. This chain links TRBV11-3 with TRBJ2-3; TRBD2 matches at 7 bases. Germline V gives CDR1 SGHNT, CDR2 YENEEA. The CDR3 sequence is 14 residues long. V lost 5 bases to trimming and J lost 0 bases; unmatched junction nucleotides: 2. This CDR3 is CASSPLASTDTQYF. The CDR3 nucleotides are TGTGCCAGCAGCCCACTAGCGAGCACAGATACGCAGTATTTT.

This clonotype was counted at least ten times. The chain joins TRBV3-1 to TRBJ2-7; 7 positions match TRBD1. Germline-derived CDR1 and CDR2 are LGHDT and YNNKEL (reference sequence). The V and J ends lost 5 bases and 1 base, in that order; junction bases with no gene match: 11. This CDR3 is built from 16 residues. CDR3 DNA sequence: TGTGCCAGCAGCTCCCAGGGGGACAGTTCTTCCTACGAGCAGTACTTC. It encodes CASSSQGDSSSYEQYF.

This clonotype was seen repeatedly, ten times or more. The chain has TRBV10-3 and TRBJ1-2; the match to TRBD1 covers 7 bases. V shed 6 bases and J 8 bases; nucleotides not matched to a gene: 9. This CDR3 is built from 13 residues. The germline V gene has CDR1 ENHRY and CDR2 SYGVKD. CDR3 loop: CAIRRGRETGYTF. DNA for the CDR3: TGTGCCATCAGAAGGGGGCGCGAAACCGGCTACACCTTC.

This clonotype was counted at least ten times. This sequence joins TRBV5-1 and TRBJ2-7; a possible D gene is TRBD1 (5 bases). Germline CDR1 reads SGHRS; CDR2 reads YFSETQ. The CDR3 has 16 residues. Between the trimmed V and J ends, which lost 0 bases and 0 bases, there was a span of 13 bases. The CDR3: CASSLALKGYSYEQYF. The CDR3 bases are TGCGCCAGCAGCTTGGCCTTAAAGGGGTACTCCTACGAGCAGTACTTC. Combining the CDR3 with reference TRBV5-1 and TRBJ2-7 gives the whole variable domain KAGVTQTPRYLIKTRGQQVTLSCSPISGHRSVSWYQQTPGQGLQFLFEYFSETQRNKGNFPGRFSGRQFSNSRSEMNVSTLELGDSALYLCASSLALKGYSYEQYFGPGTRLTVT.

Many counts were recorded for this clonotype. An end of the junction differs from the germline gene, which may be a read error. The rearrangement links TRBV2 to TRBJ2-2, with a possible D match to TRBD2 (6 bases). Germline V gives CDR1 SNHLY, CDR2 FYNNEI. The CDR3 consists of 14 residues. The CDR3 loop is CASSPSLPTGGLFF. The CDR3 nucleotides read TGTGCCAGCAGCCCTAGCTTACCGACCGGGGGGCTGTTTTTT. Combining the CDR3 with reference TRBV2 and TRBJ2-2 gives the whole variable domain EPEVTQTPSHQVTQMGQEVILRCVPISNHLYFYWYRQILGQKVEFLVSFYNNEISEKSEIFDDQFSVERPDGSNFTLKIRSTKLEDSAMYFCASSPSLPTGGLFFGEGSRLTVL.

This clonotype was seen repeatedly, ten times or more. The V gene is TRBV9, the J gene TRBJ2-3; D is possibly TRBD2 (6 bases). The V gene lost 3 bases and the J gene lost 5 bases, with 13 bases spanning the gap. The CDR3 length is 14 residues. CDR1 is SGDLS and CDR2 is YYNGEE in the germline V gene. The CDR3 region has the DNA TGTGCCAGCAGCGACGGGAGTTTCGAAGATACGCAGTATTTT. It codes for CASSDGSFEDTQYF.

In this sample, this clonotype turned up once. The V and J genes are TRBV7-8 and TRBJ1-2; 9 bases fit TRBD1. V shed 3 bases and J 6 bases; nucleotides not matched to a gene: 5. The CDR3 loop spans 14 amino acids. The germline gives CDR1 SGHVS, CDR2 FQNEAQ. This CDR3 is CASSFSGTGHGYTF. The CDR3 region has the DNA TGTGCCAGCAGCTTTTCCGGGACAGGGCATGGCTACACCTTC. Combining the CDR3 with reference TRBV7-8 and TRBJ1-2 gives the whole variable domain GAGVSQSPRYKVAKRGQDVALRCDPISGHVSLFWYQQALGQGPEFLTYFQNEAQLDKSGLPSDRFFAERPEGSVSTLKIQRTQQEDSAVYLCASSFSGTGHGYTFGSGTRLTVV.

Regarding this clonotype: A read error is likely here: a far larger clone is one base away. Lacking the conserved final phenylalanine or tryptophan, this CDR3 likely reflects a read error. V and J are TRBV12-3 or TRBV12-4 and TRBJ2-5, with TRBD2 matching 7 bases. The trim removed 5 bases at V and 5 bases at J, leaving 8 bases unmatched. CDR3 length equals 14 residues. The CDR3 sequence: CASSPSGQKETQYL. CDR3 sequence (DNA): TGTGCCAGCAGTCCTAGCGGTCAAAAGGAGACCCAGTACTTA.

Details on this clonotype: This may be a read error: a much more frequent sequence differs by one nucleotide. V is TRBV20-1 and J is TRBJ2-1; no clear D gene. CDR1 DFQATT and CDR2 SNEGSKA come from the germline V gene (reference sequence). This CDR3 comprises 10 residues. The CDR3 is CSARMRWEFF. CDR3 bases: TGCAGCGCTAGAATGCGGTGGGAGTTCTTC.

This clonotype was counted a few times. This rearrangement joins TRBV13 to TRBJ1-1; TRBD1 is a possible D gene (6 bases). V gave up 5 bases and J gave up 1 base, with 17 bases separating them. The CDR3 contains 16 residues. The germline gives CDR1 PRHDT, CDR2 FYEKMQ (reference sequence). The CDR3 loop is CASSQRLGAPNTEAFF. The DNA for the CDR3 is TGTGCCAGCAGCCAAAGGTTGGGGGCCCCGAACACTGAAGCTTTCTTT.

This clonotype was counted at least ten times. Written as DNA, the CDR3 is TGCAGCGTTGGACCGACAGGGACGACCTACGAGCAGTACTTC. Its protein is CSVGPTGTTYEQYF. This chain uses TRBV29-1 with TRBJ2-7; 7 positions match TRBD1. The ends lost 4 bases at V and 2 bases at J; junction bases unmatched: 8. Germline CDR1 reads SQVTM; CDR2 reads ANQGSEA. This CDR3 is built from 14 residues.

The V gene is TRBV6-2 or TRBV6-3, the J gene TRBJ2-3; D remains ambiguous. CDR1 and CDR2 (germline): MNHEY, SVGEGT. Trimming pared 1 base from V and 5 bases from J, leaving 13 bases between. CDR3 length: 15 residues. CDR3 region: CASSYFGLSRDTQYF. CDR3 sequence (DNA): TGTGCCAGCAGTTACTTCGGCCTCTCCAGAGATACGCAGTATTTT.

In this sample, this clonotype turned up many times. The chain joins TRBV24-1 to TRBJ2-1; 7 bases line up with TRBD1. Per the germline V gene, CDR1 is KGHDR and CDR2 is SFDVKD. The CDR3 covers 15 residues. V lost 10 bases and J lost 0; bases outside the gene matches: 8. As DNA, the CDR3 is TGTGCCACGAGAGCAGGGGGAAGCTCCTACAATGAGCAGTTCTTC. Protein: CATRAGGSSYNEQFF.

This clonotype occurred many times. This chain links TRBV10-3 with TRBJ2-5, with D uncertain. V gave up 0 bases and J gave up 0 bases, with 5 bases separating them. This CDR3 contains 14 residues. Germline CDR1 ENHRY, CDR2 SYGVKD. CDR3 bases: TGTGCCATCAGTGAGTCCAGCTACCAAGAGACCCAGTACTTC. Translation gives CAISESSYQETQYF.

This clonotype appeared many times. The rearrangement uses TRBV11-2 and TRBJ1-1; 7 bases match TRBD1. CDR1 and CDR2 (germline): SGHAT, FQNNGV. CDR3 length equals 14 residues. Unmatched junction bases numbered 3, after V lost 4 bases and J lost 1 base. The CDR3 region has the DNA TGTGCCAGCAGCTGGGGGGACAGGAACACTGAAGCTTTCTTT. Its translation: CASSWGDRNTEAFF.

Points on this clonotype: Just one base apart from a much larger clone, this may be a read error. The chain links TRBV3-1 to TRBJ2-1; 14 positions agree with TRBD2. The CDR3 has 21 residues. From germline, CDR1 is LGHDT and CDR2 YNNKEL (reference sequence). Trimming removed 1 base from V and 9 bases from J; junction bases left unmatched: 20. Written as DNA, the CDR3 is TGTGCCAGCAGCCAAGTCTCCTCTGAGGGACTAGCGGGAGTAGTCTGGAGTGAGCAGTTCTTC. Its protein product is CASSQVSSEGLAGVVWSEQFF.

There are a few counts of this clonotype. The genes are TRBV24-1 and TRBJ2-6; weak D call: TRBD2 (5 bases). CDR1 and CDR2 from the germline V gene are KGHDR and SFDVKD. V dropped 3 bases and J dropped 0 bases, with 11 bases sitting between them. This CDR3 has 17 residues. CDR3 sequence: CATSDPRDFSGANVLTF. The DNA of the CDR3 is TGTGCCACCAGTGATCCCCGGGATTTCTCTGGGGCCAACGTCCTGACTTTC.

This clonotype has ten or more counts. The V call is TRBV20-1, the J call TRBJ2-2, with unresolved D. CDR1 DFQATT and CDR2 SNEGSKA come from the germline V gene (reference sequence). This CDR3 spans 12 amino acids. Trimming pared 0 bases from V and 7 bases from J, leaving 6 bases between. CDR3 sequence: CSARDRVGELFF. The CDR3 DNA reads TGCAGTGCTAGAGATCGGGTCGGGGAGCTGTTTTTT.

A few counts support this clonotype. The chain recombines TRBV30 with TRBJ1-1; D not certain. Germline CDR1 reads GTSNPN; CDR2 reads SVGIG (reference sequence). This CDR3 region has 14 residues. Trimming stripped 5 bases from V and 5 bases from J, with 18 bases between. The CDR3 is CAWSSLVSGTEAFF. For the CDR3, the DNA is TGTGCCTGGTCCTCTCTGGTGTCGGGGACTGAAGCTTTCTTT.

J is TRBJ1-2 and V is TRBV19, with D perhaps TRBD1 (5 bases). Germline V gives CDR1 LNHDA, CDR2 SQIVND (reference sequence). The CDR3 totals 14 residues. Trimming cost V 8 bases and J 2 bases, with 15 bases left between them. The CDR3 coding sequence is TGTGCCAGTTCGACAGAACGGAGGAACTATGGCTACACCTTC. This gives the protein CASSTERRNYGYTF.

This clonotype has just a few counts. A read error may be the cause here, since a much bigger clone is one base away. The chain recombines TRBV27 with TRBJ1-1; the D gene is possibly TRBD1 (5 bases). The germline V gene encodes CDR1 MNHEY and CDR2 SMNVEV (reference sequence). The V gene lost 2 bases and the J gene lost 6 bases, with 19 bases spanning the gap. CDR3 size: 16 residues. The CDR3 protein is CASSLRAGPTGAEAFF. CDR3 nucleotides: TGTGCCAGCAGTTTACGGGCAGGCCCTACAGGCGCTGAAGCTTTCTTT.

In its sample, this clonotype was seen many times. This chain links TRBV20-1 with TRBJ2-7; perhaps TRBD2 as D (5 bases). Germline-derived CDR1 and CDR2 are DFQATT and SNEGSKA (reference sequence). This CDR3 spans 15 amino acids. Trimming shortened V by 2 bases and J by 0 bases, and 14 bases separated the two germline ends. The CDR3 loop is CSARHPRGPSYEQYF. CDR3 DNA: TGCAGTGCTAGACACCCTCGAGGGCCCTCCTACGAGCAGTACTTC.

In regard to this clonotype: The conserved phenylalanine or tryptophan normally closing the CDR3 is absent here, so this likely arose from a read error. V usage is TRBV12-3 or TRBV12-4 and J usage is TRBJ1-3, with 9 bases matching TRBD1. V dropped 6 bases and J dropped 3; count of bases not matched to a gene: 6. This CDR3 comprises 15 residues. The CDR3 DNA is TGTGCCAGCAGAAACAGGGGGCGAAATGGAAACACCATATATCTT. It is translated as CASRNRGRNGNTIYL.

This clonotype was counted between two and nine times. The chain employs TRBV5-6 and TRBJ2-2; perhaps TRBD2 as D (5 bases). V was pared by 4 bases and J by 6 bases, with 19 bases between. This CDR3 spans 16 amino acids. CDR1 and CDR2 (germline): SGHDT, YYEEEE. CDR3 protein: CASSEIFSARAGELFF. As DNA, the CDR3 is TGTGCCAGCAGCGAGATTTTTAGCGCCCGGGCCGGGGAGCTGTTTTTT.